The T cell receptor beta chain described here comes from a study of CD8 T cells in Susac syndrome. V shed 4 bases, J shed 3 bases, and the junction held 11 bases outside the gene matches. CDR3 length: 18 residues. CDR1 is SGDLS, CDR2 YYNGEE, per germline. Worth noting for this clonotype: Its matching antigen is unknown.

Findings and limits, study-wide: Clonal expansion did not appear in Susac syndrome CD4+ T cell repertoires.

Random-hexamer reverse transcription was applied to about 0.45 to 1 ug RNA. immunoSEQ multiplex PCR amplified TCR beta CDR3 across 54 Vbeta, 13 Jbeta. TCRdb recomputed calls from the immunoSEQ multiplex PCR reads with MiXCR, one row per CDR3 protein. The sample includes about 210,000 distinct CDR3 sequences, about 94% of them seen just once. The sequenced material came from CD4+ T cells from PBMCs. This receptor was obtained from a human donor with Susac syndrome. The V gene is TRBV9, the J gene TRBJ2-1, with 12 positions matching TRBD2. The CDR3 sequence: CASSPGASGGGVYNEQFF. DNA for the CDR3: TGTGCCAGCAGCCCCGGGGCTAGCGGGGGGGGAGTCTACAATGAGCAGTTCTTC.